This T cell receptor (beta chain) was documented in a study of CD8 T cell repertoires and HIV-1 epitope variants. Study at large: Twenty-five autologous and known Gag and Nef epitope variant peptides each stimulated T cells separately. Findings and limits, study-wide: No clonotypes responded to the TAALDMSHF plasma variant; a few recognized KF9, one HW9.

Clones were sequenced by immunoSEQ multiplex PCR, and TCRdb holds only the in-frame ones, with some missing. The data show 5,000 to 6,000 clones, more than 60% seen once. Germline V lookup: CDR1 SEHNR, CDR2 FQNEAQ (reference sequence). Trimming shortened V by 2 bases and J by 7 bases, and 18 bases separated the two germline ends. The CDR3 is made up of 16 amino acids. Comment on this clone: Antigen specificity is unknown.

The origin of this receptor is a male donor with HIV. The chain recombines TRBV7-9 with TRBJ2-1; D unclear. The specimen was cultured CD8+ T cells derived from PBMCs. The CDR3 bases are TGTGCCAGCAGCTTAACGCCGGCGACCCTAGGGAATGAGCAGTTCTTC. Protein: CASSLTPATLGNEQFF. Filled out from reference TRBV7-9 and TRBJ2-1, the complete variable domain reads DTGVSQNPRHKITKRGQNVTFRCDPISEHNRLYWYRQTLGQGPEFLTYFQNEAQLEKSRLLSDRFSAERPKGSFSTLEIQRTEQGDSAMYLCASSLTPATLGNEQFFGPGTRLTVL.